The rows below give T cell receptor beta chains drawn from one sample of a study of shared clonotypes between healthy human individuals. TCRdb keeps only in-frame clones here, not all; method: immunoSEQ multiplex PCR. The table lists roughly 720,000 clones, less than 95% of them singletons. What was sequenced was memory CD8+ T cells from PBMCs. The receptors come from a man between 18 and 29 years old in good health. Some clones in this sample may be carry-over from other donors' samples. CDR3s include the opening cysteine and the closing phenylalanine or tryptophan. Each record gives: CDR3 protein, CDR3 DNA, J gene, D gene, clone size, V gene. A D gene is named only where the DNA matches it firmly. The size entry is marked missing in some rows and otherwise reads once, few, many or a size class.

CSEKSGNTIYF | TGCAGCGAGAAGTCTGGAAACACCATATATTTT | TRBJ1-3 | - | - | TRBV20-1
CASSSDGLVKNTEAFF | TGTGCCAGCAGTTCTGACGGATTGGTGAAGAACACTGAAGCTTTCTTT | TRBJ1-1 | - | - | TRBV27
CASSLLGRDNEQFF | TGTGCCAGCAGTTTATTGGGACGGGACAATGAGCAGTTCTTC | TRBJ2-1 | - | - | TRBV28
CSVEDRGQYYNEQFF | TGCAGCGTTGAAGATAGGGGACAGTATTACAATGAGCAGTTCTTC | TRBJ2-1 | TRBD1 | - | TRBV29-1
CASRTAYVDEQYF | TGTGCCAGCAGGACAGCATATGTCGACGAGCAGTACTTC | TRBJ2-7 | - | - | TRBV7-9
CASSIEPTDTQYF | TGTGCCAGCAGCATAGAGCCCACAGATACGCAGTATTTT | TRBJ2-3 | - | many | TRBV5-4
CASSLTGINQPQHF | TGTGCCAGCAGCCTGACAGGGATCAATCAGCCCCAGCATTTT | TRBJ1-5 | TRBD1 | - | TRBV11-2
CASGGPNQPQHF | TGTGCCAGCGGGGGGCCTAATCAGCCCCAGCATTTT | TRBJ1-5 | - | - | TRBV9
CASSTSGGLNTEAFF | TGTGCCAGTAGTACCTCAGGGGGGCTGAACACTGAAGCTTTCTTT | TRBJ1-1 | TRBD1 | - | TRBV19
CASSWGTGFGYGYTF | TGTGCCAGCAGCTGGGGGACGGGGTTCGGATATGGCTACACCTTC | TRBJ1-2 | - | - | TRBV7-6